Each of the 21 T cell receptor beta chains below was sequenced from the same sample in a study of beta chain features in type 1 diabetes (dated by TCRdb to 2016 to 2019). Libraries were built with the immunoSEQ multiplex PCR assay. All of the isolated RNA was reverse transcribed with the High Capacity cDNA Reverse Transcription Kit, so expressed TCRB transcripts were sequenced. TCRdb took over this immuneACCESS table, retaining in-frame rearrangements with V and J assigned. Such tables are incomplete; in checked studies, under half of the missing clones stem from an unresolved V gene, and the remainder is unexplained. In this sample the table shows 350,000 or so clones, around 20% of which occur a single time. The top ten hold about 0.044% of the sample. Material: naive CD4+ T cells from blood. The sample's cell subset or site label is to be understood as: true naive CD4+ T cells. Receptors originate from a woman under 30 in good health.

This clone was seen a handful of times. The CDR3 is CASRAAGGPNIQYF. CDR3 DNA sequence: TGTGCCAGCAGGGCAGCGGGAGGGCCAAACATTCAGTACTTC. This sequence joins TRBV2 and TRBJ2-4; 10 positions agree with TRBD2. In germline, CDR1 is SNHLY, CDR2 FYNNEI. The ends lost 6 bases at V and 6 bases at J; junction bases unmatched: 5. The CDR3 is 14 residues long.

This clone has only a few counts. The genes are TRBV7-9 and TRBJ1-1, with TRBD1 as a possible D gene (5 bases). The V end lost 4 bases, the J end lost 5 bases, and 14 bases lay between the germline ends. The CDR3 consists of 14 residues. The germline gives CDR1 SEHNR, CDR2 FQNEAQ (reference sequence). The CDR3 here is CASSSRGSSTEAFF. CDR3 sequence (DNA): TGTGCCAGCAGCTCGCGGGGCTCCTCGACTGAAGCTTTCTTT.

This clone has more than one count but fewer than ten. The gene calls are TRBV5-4 and TRBJ1-1; D not resolved. Germline V gives CDR1 SGHNT, CDR2 YYREEE (reference sequence). Trimming pared 0 bases from V and 1 base from J, leaving 7 bases between. The CDR3 is made up of 14 amino acids. This chain's CDR3 is CASSLETGNTEAFF. DNA of the CDR3: TGTGCCAGCAGCTTGGAGACGGGGAACACTGAAGCTTTCTTT.

This chain joins TRBV5-1 and TRBJ1-2; D is undetermined. Trimming removed 0 bases from V and 0 bases from J, with 6 bases in between. Germline loops: CDR1 SGHRS, CDR2 YFSETQ. This CDR3 has 14 residues. This chain's CDR3 is CASSLAAANYGYTF. CDR3 nucleotide sequence: TGCGCCAGCAGCTTGGCCGCAGCTAACTATGGCTACACCTTC. Full variable domain (missing parts from reference TRBV5-1 and TRBJ1-2): KAGVTQTPRYLIKTRGQQVTLSCSPISGHRSVSWYQQTPGQGLQFLFEYFSETQRNKGNFPGRFSGRQFSNSRSEMNVSTLELGDSALYLCASSLAAANYGYTFGSGTRLTVV.

This clone was detected only a few times. The chain couples TRBV30 to TRBJ1-2; D possibly corresponds to TRBD1 (5 bases). V was pared by 4 bases and J by 4 bases, with 10 bases between. Per the germline V gene, CDR1 is GTSNPN and CDR2 is SVGIG (reference sequence). The CDR3 totals 12 residues. CDR3 loop: CAWTWGAYGYTF. The CDR3 DNA is TGTGCCTGGACCTGGGGCGCCTATGGCTACACCTTC.

This rearrangement joins TRBV9 to TRBJ2-3; 8 bases match TRBD2. This CDR3 has 16 amino acids. Germline V lookup: CDR1 SGDLS, CDR2 YYNGEE. J was trimmed by 0 bases and V by 5 bases; bases with no gene match: 8. For the CDR3, the DNA is TGTGCCAGCAGTCGTCTCGCTAGCGGGAGCACAGATACGCAGTATTTT. Its protein product is CASSRLASGSTDTQYF.

This clone was picked up a small number of times. This rearrangement joins TRBV18 to TRBJ1-1, with 10 bases identical to TRBD1. The germline V gene encodes CDR1 KGHSH and CDR2 LQKENI. This CDR3 is 16 amino acids long. V lost 3 bases, J lost 4 bases, and 8 bases stayed unmatched. CDR3 protein: CASSPSSDRGGTEAFF. CDR3 sequence (DNA): TGTGCCAGCTCACCGTCTTCGGACAGGGGGGGCACTGAAGCTTTCTTT.

V is TRBV7-2 and J is TRBJ2-1; 9 positions agree with TRBD2. In germline, CDR1 is SGHTA, CDR2 FQGNSA. Trimming cost V 4 bases and J 9 bases; bases outside gene matches: 10. The CDR3 sequence is 15 residues long. The CDR3 is CASSSERGAGFEQFF. The DNA for the CDR3 is TGTGCCAGCAGCTCCGAGCGGGGGGCAGGATTTGAGCAGTTCTTC.

CDR3 sequence reads: CASSSDQGGGYTF. DNA of the CDR3: TGTGCCAGCTCATCAGATCAGGGAGGTGGCTACACCTTC. The rearrangement links TRBV18 to TRBJ1-2; D possibly corresponds to TRBD1 (5 bases). Trimming took off 5 bases at V and 7 bases at J, with 14 bases between the two ends. This CDR3 spans 13 amino acids. Germline V gives CDR1 KGHSH, CDR2 LQKENI.

This clone has a handful of counts. The V call is TRBV5-1, the J call TRBJ1-1; 7 bases are a match to TRBD1. The CDR3 runs 17 residues. J gave up 0 bases and V 0 bases, and 8 bases lay outside the gene matches. CDR1 is SGHRS, CDR2 YFSETQ, per germline. In DNA, the CDR3 is TGCGCCAGCAGCTTGGGAAATAGAGGGACAGTGAACACTGAAGCTTTCTTT. It translates to CASSLGNRGTVNTEAFF. The full variable domain, completed using reference TRBV5-1 and TRBJ1-1, is KAGVTQTPRYLIKTRGQQVTLSCSPISGHRSVSWYQQTPGQGLQFLFEYFSETQRNKGNFPGRFSGRQFSNSRSEMNVSTLELGDSALYLCASSLGNRGTVNTEAFFGQGTRLTVV.

The chain recombines TRBV5-1 with TRBJ1-5, with a possible D match to TRBD1 (6 bases). From germline, CDR1 is SGHRS and CDR2 YFSETQ. V lost 9 bases and J lost 6, with 16 bases in between. The CDR3 consists of 13 residues. CDR3 loop: CATCTGPGQPQHF. As DNA, the CDR3 is TGCGCCACCTGTACAGGGCCTGGTCAGCCCCAGCATTTT.

This clone has just a few counts. The sample has other DNA sequences that encode this CDR3 too. The J gene is TRBJ1-1, the V gene TRBV30; 7 nucleotides line up with TRBD1. The CDR3 covers 13 residues. Germline CDR1 GTSNPN, CDR2 SVGIG (reference sequence). V dropped 0 bases and J dropped 3; count of bases not matched to a gene: 1. DNA for the CDR3: TGTGCCTGGAGTGTACAGGGGTACACTGAAGCTTTCTTT. Its protein product is CAWSVQGYTEAFF.

This clone was detected a few times. The V gene is TRBV6-5, the J gene TRBJ2-7; 7 bases line up with TRBD2. Germline V CDR1 and CDR2: MNHEY, SVGAGI. V lost 2 bases and J lost 3; bases outside the gene matches: 7. The CDR3 has 15 amino acids. CDR3 sequence reads: CASSYTTSSGYEQYF. The CDR3 DNA sequence: TGTGCCAGCAGTTACACGACTAGCAGCGGCTACGAGCAGTACTTC.

The chain uses TRBV29-1 and TRBJ1-1; TRBD1 aligns across 8 bases. Germline CDR1 SQVTM, CDR2 ANQGSEA. The V gene end was trimmed by 5 bases and the J gene end by 1 base; junction bases not matched to a gene: 12. This CDR3 spans 16 amino acids. The CDR3 DNA follows: TGCAGCGTTATCCAGGGGGCGACCATGAAGAACACTGAAGCTTTCTTT. It yields the protein CSVIQGATMKNTEAFF.

For the CDR3, the DNA is TGTGCCAGCAGTTACTATACGGGACAGGGGGACACTGAAGCTTTCTTT. Amino acids: CASSYYTGQGDTEAFF. The chain combines TRBV6-5 with TRBJ1-1, with 11 bases aligning to TRBD1. CDR1 MNHEY and CDR2 SVGAGI come from the germline V gene. The V segment lost 1 base and the J segment 3 bases; nucleotides outside the gene matches: 4. CDR3 length: 16 residues.

CDR3 in amino acids: CSVEEADNEQFF. The CDR3 coding sequence is TGCAGCGTTGAAGAAGCGGACAATGAGCAGTTCTTC. V gene TRBV29-1 combines with J gene TRBJ2-1, with a weak D call TRBD2 (5 bases). Looked up from germline, CDR1 is SQVTM and CDR2 is ANQGSEA. The CDR3 length is 12 residues. V was cut by 0 bases and J by 5 bases, with 5 bases left in between.

The chain couples TRBV30 to TRBJ2-3; tentatively, D is TRBD2 (6 bases). Germline V gene lookup returns CDR1 GTSNPN and CDR2 SVGIG (reference sequence). This CDR3 is 14 amino acids long. Trimming shortened V by 1 base and J by 2 bases, and 10 bases separated the two germline ends. CDR3 DNA sequence: TGTGCCTGGAGTGGCCCGGGACTCACAGATACGCAGTATTTT. Its translation: CAWSGPGLTDTQYF. The whole variable domain, remainder taken from reference TRBV30 and TRBJ2-3, is SQTIHQWPATLVQPVGSPLSLECTVEGTSNPNLYWYRQAAGRGLQLLFYSVGIGQISSEVPQNLSASRPQDRQFILSSKKLLLSDSGFYLCAWSGPGLTDTQYFGPGTRLTVL.

The chain uses TRBV30 and TRBJ2-1, with TRBD2 identical over 16 bases. This CDR3 contains 18 residues. Trimming took 5 bases from V and 2 from J; bases not matched to a gene: 9. Germline V gives CDR1 GTSNPN, CDR2 SVGIG (reference sequence). The CDR3 loop reads CAWAGTSGGATPYNEQFF. The CDR3 coding sequence is TGTGCCTGGGCGGGGACTAGCGGGGGGGCAACCCCCTACAATGAGCAGTTCTTC.

This clone was recorded many times. The rearrangement joins TRBV23-1 to TRBJ2-7; D call uncertain. TRBV23-1 qualifies as an ORF whose function is uncertain. The CDR3 is 16 amino acids. V lost 0 bases, J lost 0 bases, and 12 bases lay in between. The CDR3 nucleotides are TGCGCCAGCAGTCAATCTCTCACTGTAGTCTCCTACGAGCAGTACTTC. It encodes CASSQSLTVVSYEQYF.

This clone has just a few counts. This chain uses TRBV2 with TRBJ1-4, with D unresolved. In germline, CDR1 is SNHLY, CDR2 FYNNEI. The CDR3 runs to 14 residues. V was cut by 7 bases and J by 0 bases, with 9 bases left in between. Here the CDR3 reads CASMREPTNEKLFF. CDR3 nucleotides: TGTGCCAGCATGAGGGAGCCAACTAATGAAAAACTGTTTTTT.

This clone came up a few times. The chain has TRBV19 and TRBJ2-1, with a weak D call TRBD2 (6 bases). Germline assignment: CDR1 LNHDA and CDR2 SQIVND (reference sequence). The V end lost 5 bases, the J end lost 0 bases, and 11 bases lay between the germline ends. The CDR3 runs 15 residues. The CDR3 is CASSWDFTSYNEQFF. DNA of the CDR3: TGTGCCAGTAGTTGGGACTTTACCTCCTACAATGAGCAGTTCTTC. Looking up the rest from reference TRBV19 and TRBJ2-1 gives the full variable domain: DGGITQSPKYLFRKEGQNVTLSCEQNLNHDAMYWYRQDPGQGLRLIYYSQIVNDFQKGDIAEGYSVSREKKESFPLTVTSAQKNPTAFYLCASSWDFTSYNEQFFGPGTRLTVL.